A selection of T cell receptor beta chains follows, all from one sample in a study of CD8 T cells in cerebrospinal fluid in Alzheimer's disease. After re-calling the 10x single-cell sequencing reads, TCRdb lists one entry per CDR3 protein, DNA absent. The specimen's table records some 1,600 distinct CDR3 sequences. Sequencing was performed on cerebrospinal fluid. Receptors originate from a human donor with Alzheimer's disease. The CDR3 runs from the conserved cysteine through the conserved F or W. Some rows have no size entry. The others give once, few or many, or a class for an expanded clone.

TRBJ2-7 | 13 | TRBV30 | medium-sized | CAWSGRDSYEQYF
TRBJ2-3 | 15 | TRBV2 | medium-sized | CASRTTGSRTDTQYF
TRBJ2-3 | 16 | TRBV20-1 | medium-sized | CSARDRAREGTDTQYF
TRBJ1-4 | 13 | TRBV10-3 | medium-sized | CATGASGGEKLFF
TRBJ2-7 | 16 | TRBV20-1 | medium-sized | CSARTTGVGASYEQYF
TRBJ1-3 | 14 | TRBV5-1 | medium-sized | CASSPSGPGNTIYF
TRBJ2-5 | 15 | TRBV28 | medium-sized | CASSSNVGGKETQYF
TRBJ2-3 | 16 | TRBV3-1 | medium-sized | CASSPPWGGGTDTQYF
TRBJ2-7 | 14 | TRBV5-1 | NA | CASSTGTSGYEQYF
TRBJ1-5 | 17 | TRBV30 | medium-sized | CAWSAQGYPGGNQPQHF
TRBJ1-1 | 19 | TRBV14 | medium-sized | CASRPGTGGRNWLNTEAFF
TRBJ1-1 | 13 | TRBV29-1 | medium-sized | CSARTGTNTEAFF
TRBJ1-5 | 13 | TRBV30 | medium-sized | CAWSGGSNQPQHF
TRBJ2-1 | 13 | TRBV5-1 | large | CASSPTLGNEQFF
TRBJ1-3 | 14 | TRBV29-1 | medium-sized | CSVEGTLSGNTIYF
TRBJ2-6 | 16 | TRBV3-1 | medium-sized | CASSRQSSSGANVLTF
TRBJ2-5 | 15 | TRBV5-4 | NA | CASSLERGGAQTQYF
TRBJ2-2 | 13 | TRBV5-5 | medium-sized | CASSLVHHRELFF
TRBJ1-2 | 12 | TRBV9 | medium-sized | CASSVGRDGYTF
TRBJ2-7 | 13 | TRBV18 | medium-sized | CASSPTAAYEQYF
TRBJ2-3 | 15 | TRBV3-1 | NA | CASSSRRDRTDTQYF
TRBJ1-5 | 16 | TRBV5-1 | medium-sized | CASSPTGRVGNQPQHF
TRBJ2-1 | 13 | TRBV19 | NA | CASSISEGGEQFF
TRBJ1-1 | 13 | TRBV6-6 | medium-sized | CASTPVRNTEAFF
TRBJ2-1 | 12 | TRBV20-1 | large | CSASSGAGEQFF
TRBJ2-7 | 15 | TRBV5-4 | medium-sized | CASSRGASGPVEQYF
TRBJ2-3 | 16 | TRBV5-1 | large | CASSLVTGADTDTQYF
TRBJ2-5 | 14 | TRBV27 | medium-sized | CASSTGVLQETQYF